The entry that follows covers one T cell receptor beta chain sequence. Its antigen is currently not known. There are no base qualities to consult, and no much larger clone falls within one base. The CDR3 covers 13 residues, taking in both the cysteine and the phenylalanine. Just CDR3 DNA is preserved here, 39 bases in frame from base 1. Sequences SGHRS (CDR1) and YFSETQ (CDR2) are obtained from the germline V gene. V drops 5 bases and J drops 7 bases, leaving 12 bases in between. This entry comes from a study of response to subunit inactivated influenza vaccine (dated by TCRdb to about 2018). About the investigation overall: To follow how T cells responded to a trivalent subunit inactivated influenza vaccine, the researchers relied on deep quantitative profiling of the T cell receptor repertoire.

Library prep was done by RT-PCR. The data were produced on an Illumina HiSeq 2500. TCRdb cleaned the public reads at Q25 with fastp, built clones with MiXCR and kept in-frame beta chains. Identical CDR3 protein sequences are pooled into one entry, listed with their most common genes and DNA. The table for this sample lists about 780,000 distinct CDR3 sequences; about a fifth of them were counted only once. In total, the top ten clones hold roughly 10% of the sample. Here is what the overall study found, with its caveats: The authors proposed that each seasonal influenza vaccination may bring in only a limited number of new T cells.

This TCR was sampled from a man aged 45-65 years who received an inactivated influenza vaccine. Donor details come from another sample of the same person, matched by shared clones. The source was PBMCs from blood, collected about 5 days after vaccination. The chain couples TRBV5-1 to TRBJ1-4; TRBD1 is a weak D gene call, 5 bases matching. The CDR3 reads as follows: CASSSGRGEKLFF. In nucleotide form, the sequence is TGCGCCAGCAGTTCAGGGAGGGGTGAAAAACTGTTTTTT.